This T cell receptor (beta chain) is from a study of OX40 agonist ivuxolimab in advanced cancers. The study in broad terms: Ivuxolimab, which targeted the costimulatory receptor OX40 (CD134), was an agonistic, fully human IgG2 monoclonal antibody. Intravenous ivuxolimab was administered to patients every 2 weeks at six dose levels: 0.01, 0.1, 0.3, 1.5, 3 and 10 mg/kg. Among the 52 dose-escalation patients, about 19 had hepatocellular carcinoma, roughly 15 melanoma, 9 renal cell carcinoma and 9 head and neck cancer. The dose-escalation cohort was about 83% male with a mean age of about 60 years, ranging from roughly 23 to 79. Patients were allowed to have had prior anti-PD-1, anti-PD-L1 or anti-CTLA-4 therapy, and more than 35% of the dose-escalation patients had been treated with checkpoint inhibitors. Partial responses were achieved by three dose-escalation patients, of whom one had hepatocellular carcinoma and two had cutaneous melanoma. Peripheral TCRbeta sequencing aimed to test whether ivuxolimab altered TCR sequence diversity and caused clonal T-cell expansion. The paper covers the monotherapy dose-escalation part of the phase I ivuxolimab trial, which included N ≈ 52 patients. Broader findings and caveats from the paper: At doses of 0.1 to 3.0 mg/kg, clonal expansion of both CD4+ and CD8+ T cells in blood was seen between baseline and week 6. Low levels of normalized T-cell clonal expansion were also shown by some nonresponding patients. After ivuxolimab, more expanded clones were found on average in CD8+ T cells than in CD4+ T cells. In the 0.1-3.0 mg/kg groups, partial responders were among the patients with the lowest normalized peripheral clonal expansion, particularly in CD8+ T cells. The antigen specificity of the clonally expanded peripheral T cells was not determined.

To sequence the TCRbeta CDR3 region, genomic DNA was isolated from the sorted cells. The immunoSEQ Assay was used to sequence the TCRbeta CDR3 regions. TCRdb re-hosts the immuneACCESS table, in-frame sequences only. Its copies lack some clones; in the studies checked, an unresolved V gene accounts for under half of them, and the cause for the rest is not known. The sample records approximately 68,000 clones, 91% of which are singletons. 1% to 1.2% of the sample rests with the top ten. The trial excluded patients who had a history of autoimmune disease or were on systemic immunosuppression. Peripheral blood for TCR sequencing was collected from all dose cohorts at baseline, on cycle 4 day 1, and on cycle 7 day 1. Samples were obtained from an open-label, multicenter, first-in-human phase I dose-escalation trial of ivuxolimab. Adults with locally advanced or metastatic melanoma, renal cell carcinoma, hepatocellular carcinoma or head and neck squamous cell carcinoma were enrolled in the trial. Before TCR sequencing, CD4+ T cells and CD8+ T cells from peripheral blood were sorted into separate populations.

At the junction V is shortened by 8 bases and J by 5 bases; bases outside the gene matches: 13. There are 16 amino acids in the CDR3, from cysteine to phenylalanine inclusive. Only CDR3 DNA is held: 48 bases, read in frame from base 1. The germline V gene specifies SGHTA as CDR1 and FQGNSA as CDR2. This clone was recorded once. The specificity of this receptor is unknown. One base away there is no much larger clone; base qualities are not given. The chain uses TRBV7-2 and TRBJ2-1; 9 bases in between match TRBD2. The source material was CD4+ or CD8+ T cells sorted from blood, sampled in a trial of the OX40 agonist ivuxolimab. The receptor comes from an adult with an advanced solid tumor such as melanoma, head and neck, liver or kidney cancer. The sequence in DNA is TGTGCCAGCCAAGCCCAACTAGCGGGCTGGAACAATGAGCAGTTCTTC. The resulting protein is CASQAQLAGWNNEQFF.